This T cell receptor (beta chain) was documented in a study of blood T cell repertoires in COVID-19. Study information: The analysed material was cDNA or gDNA that came from T cells, B-cell-depleted T cells, or PBMCs.

Data came from immunoSEQ multiplex PCR; TCRdb stores just in-frame clones and leaves some out. This sample has tens of thousands of clones, with around 80% found just once. The sequenced sample consisted of peripheral blood. The source is a man between 65 and 80 years old with acute or convalescent COVID-19.

CDR3 amino acids: CASSLSGLAGYYNEQFF. DNA of the CDR3: TGTGCCAGCAGTTTATCGGGACTAGCGGGATACTACAATGAGCAGTTCTTC. The chain uses TRBV27 and TRBJ2-1; 13 bases align to TRBD2. Losses at the gene ends were 0 bases for V and 3 bases for J; bases not matched to a gene: 2. CDR1 and CDR2 from the germline V gene are MNHEY and SMNVEV (reference sequence). The CDR3 has 17 residues.